Listed here are 31 T cell receptor beta chains from one sample, sequenced in a study of T cells expressing NK-cell markers. From its re-call of the 5' RACE reads, TCRdb lists each CDR3 protein once, without DNA. The listing contains 500,000 to 700,000 distinct CDR3 sequences. Specimen: blood T cells: a sorted CD56 or NKG2C T cell subset, CD4+ or CD8+ T cells, or bulk PBMC T cells (not recorded which). All receptors derive from a man aged 18 to 29 in good health.

The genes are TRBV3-1 and TRBJ2-1; no DNA is available, so the TRBD2 call from TCRdb remains unchecked. Germline V gene data show CDR1 as LGHDT and CDR2 as YNNKEL (reference sequence). This CDR3 comprises 15 residues. CDR3 loop: CATTARLISYNEQFF.

The rearrangement links TRBV7-2 to TRBJ2-1; checking the TCRdb D call of TRBD2 is not possible without DNA. Germline V gene lookup returns CDR1 SGHTA and CDR2 FQGNSA. The CDR3 spans 16 residues. This CDR3 is CASSLAGLAGDSEQFF.

The rearrangement uses TRBV25-1 and TRBJ2-1; the TRBD2 assignment by TCRdb is unverifiable without DNA. CDR1 MGHDK and CDR2 SYGVNS come from the germline V gene. The CDR3 extends over 16 amino acids. CDR3: CASSELTGVAYNEQFF.

V and J are TRBV5-1 and TRBJ2-2; TCRdb picks TRBD1, but there is no DNA to check that call. CDR3 length equals 19 residues. CDR1 is SGHRS and CDR2 is YFSETQ in the germline V gene. CDR3 loop: CASSLPILGGQDNTGELFF.

V is TRBV21-1 and J is TRBJ2-1; TCRdb gives TRBD2 as the D gene, but with no DNA this cannot be confirmed. TRBV21-1 is a known pseudogene. There are 17 residues in the CDR3. The CDR3 reads CASSKGHGTSGNNEQFF.

CDR3: CSAGRANTGELFF. This chain joins TRBV29-1 and TRBJ2-2. In germline, CDR1 is SQVTM, CDR2 ANQGSEA. The CDR3 spans 13 residues.

The chain joins TRBV21-1 to TRBJ2-1; TCRdb's D gene call, TRBD1, goes unchecked for lack of DNA. TRBV21-1 is marked as a pseudogene. The CDR3 covers 17 residues. The CDR3 sequence: CASSKEHRQCSYNEQFF.

This chain links TRBV6-1 with TRBJ2-5; TCRdb selects TRBD1, and the lack of DNA leaves this call unchecked. CDR1 MNHNS and CDR2 SASEGT come from the germline V gene. CDR3 length equals 13 residues. CDR3 loop: CAIRTASQETQYF.

The chain uses TRBV20-1 and TRBJ2-3; TCRdb outputs TRBD2, but without DNA this stays unchecked. The germline CDR1 and CDR2 sequences are DFQATT and SNEGSKA (reference sequence). CDR3 length: 17 residues. The CDR3 loop is CSARSASGSRITDTQYF.

The chain joins TRBV7-8 to TRBJ2-1; TCRdb proposes TRBD2, but this gene call is untestable without DNA. The germline CDR1 and CDR2 sequences are SGHVS and FQNEAQ. The CDR3 contains 16 residues. This chain's CDR3 is CASSSLLAGVSNEQFF.

The gene calls are TRBV20-1 and TRBJ2-1; TCRdb proposes TRBD1, but this gene call is untestable without DNA. The CDR3 covers 14 residues. CDR1 is DFQATT and CDR2 is SNEGSKA in the germline V gene (reference sequence). The CDR3 sequence is CSALLGQGKNEQFF.

The chain carries TRBV5-6 and TRBJ1-5; TCRdb selects TRBD1, and the lack of DNA leaves this call unchecked. The germline V gene has CDR1 SGHDT and CDR2 YYEEEE. CDR3 length equals 18 residues. CDR3 residues: CASSSAGFRGVSNQPQHF.

V gene TRBV7-9 combines with J gene TRBJ2-1; no DNA is available, so the TRBD2 call from TCRdb remains unchecked. The CDR3 length is 13 residues. CDR1 is SEHNR, CDR2 FQNEAQ, per germline (reference sequence). CDR3 sequence: CARTGTSGNEQFF. The whole variable domain, filled in from reference TRBV7-9 and TRBJ2-1, reads DTGVSQNPRHKITKRGQNVTFRCDPISEHNRLYWYRQTLGQGPEFLTYFQNEAQLEKSRLLSDRFSAERPKGSFSTLEIQRTEQGDSAMYLCARTGTSGNEQFFGPGTRLTVL.

This sequence joins TRBV29-1 and TRBJ1-1; TCRdb reports TRBD1, a call that lacks DNA to check it against. CDR3 length equals 13 residues. Germline lookup yields CDR1 SQVTM and CDR2 ANQGSEA. The CDR3 sequence: CSGGQGPDTEAFF.

V is TRBV11-2 and J is TRBJ2-3. The CDR3 extends over 13 amino acids. Germline-derived CDR1 and CDR2 are SGHAT and FQNNGV. This CDR3 reads CASSTAYSDTQYF.

This CDR3 is CSATLALRARVGTDTQYF. The genes are TRBV20-1 and TRBJ2-3; the D call from TCRdb, TRBD2, cannot be confirmed without DNA. CDR3 length: 18 amino acids. Germline-derived CDR1 and CDR2 are DFQATT and SNEGSKA (reference sequence).

The V gene is TRBV29-1, the J gene TRBJ2-1; with no DNA, the TCRdb D assignment of TRBD2 cannot be verified. This CDR3 spans 14 amino acids. CDR1 and CDR2 (germline): SQVTM, ANQGSEA. The CDR3 loop reads CSVGLAGGFNEQFF.

The chain carries TRBV18 and TRBJ2-1; there is no DNA to check the TCRdb D call of TRBD2. Germline values: CDR1 KGHSH, CDR2 LQKENI. There are 16 residues in the CDR3. CDR3 sequence reads: CASSRPGLAGGNEQFF.

This chain joins TRBV12-3 or TRBV12-4 and TRBJ1-5; TCRdb's assignment of TRBD1 cannot be checked, as there is no DNA. The CDR3 is made up of 15 amino acids. The CDR3 loop is CASSGTGGLGQPQHF.

The chain employs TRBV5-6 and TRBJ1-2. The CDR3 has 14 amino acids. Germline loops: CDR1 SGHDT, CDR2 YYEEEE. CDR3 in amino acids: CASSTRIHNYGYTF.

V usage is TRBV7-2 and J usage is TRBJ2-7. Germline CDR1 is SGHTA and CDR2 is FQGNSA. This CDR3 has 15 amino acids. The CDR3 region is CASSLRLVYSYEQYF.

This sequence joins TRBV11-2 and TRBJ2-1; TCRdb selects TRBD1, and the lack of DNA leaves this call unchecked. The CDR3 spans 13 residues. Looked up from germline, CDR1 is SGHAT and CDR2 is FQNNGV. The CDR3 sequence is CASSFTQAGEQFF.

The V gene is TRBV7-2, the J gene TRBJ2-7. The CDR3 runs 13 residues. Looked up from germline, CDR1 is SGHTA and CDR2 is FQGNSA. CDR3 protein: CASSSSPIYEQYF.

V is TRBV16 and J is TRBJ2-3; no DNA is available, so the TRBD2 call from TCRdb remains unchecked. The length of the CDR3 is 16 residues. The V gene's germline CDR1 is KGHSY and CDR2 FQNENV. The CDR3 spells CASSLAGGPPTDTQYF.

The V gene is TRBV12-3 or TRBV12-4, the J gene TRBJ2-2; TCRdb designates TRBD2, a call that cannot be tested without DNA. CDR3 length: 13 amino acids. The chain's CDR3 is CASGGGWVGELFF.

V usage is TRBV7-8 and J usage is TRBJ1-1. CDR1 is SGHVS, CDR2 FQNEAQ, per germline. The CDR3 is 18 residues long. The CDR3: CASSQTGRNLAVGAEAFF.

The rearrangement joins TRBV29-1 to TRBJ2-5; TCRdb outputs TRBD2, but without DNA this stays unchecked. The CDR3 totals 13 residues. CDR1 is SQVTM and CDR2 is ANQGSEA in the germline V gene. This CDR3 reads CSVGDSAGETQYF.

This chain links TRBV7-2 with TRBJ2-1; TCRdb proposes TRBD2, but this gene call is untestable without DNA. CDR3 length: 15 residues. Germline V lookup: CDR1 SGHTA, CDR2 FQGNSA. CDR3 loop: CASSPGLAGDLEQFF.

This chain uses TRBV15 with TRBJ2-1; the TCRdb call, TRBD1, lacks DNA for checking. In germline, CDR1 is LNHNV, CDR2 YYDKDF (reference sequence). The CDR3 covers 16 residues. The CDR3 sequence is CATSRSVGEGENEQFF.

The chain carries TRBV4-1 and TRBJ1-6; without DNA, the TCRdb call of TRBD1 cannot be checked. The CDR3 is made up of 15 amino acids. The germline V gene encodes CDR1 MGHRA and CDR2 YSYEKL. CDR3: CASSRQAGGDSPLHF.

This rearrangement joins TRBV20-1 to TRBJ2-7; TCRdb reports TRBD1, a call that lacks DNA to check it against. The CDR3 covers 15 residues. Germline assignment: CDR1 DFQATT and CDR2 SNEGSKA (reference sequence). CDR3 sequence reads: CSARPPGWQSYEQYF.